This TCR beta chain came from a study of blood T cell repertoires in COVID-19. Germline assignment: CDR1 MNHEY and CDR2 SVGAGI. Trimming cost V 6 bases and J 6 bases, with 6 bases left between them. This CDR3 has 11 amino acids. Source study methods: Amplified reference gene primers provided the basis for estimating nucleated cell counts. Measured with immunoSEQ multiplex PCR; TCRdb has only the in-frame clones, and not every one. V and J calls and clone size are copied from that table; D and trimming were computed from the DNA. The table includes about 160,000 clones, 65% to 85% detected once. The clonotype comes from a middle-aged man who had recovered from COVID-19. The sample was PBMCs or T cells enriched from blood (not recorded which). The chain is built from TRBV6-5 and TRBJ1-3; the D is unclear. CDR3: CASSRQNTIYF. The CDR3 bases are TGTGCCAGCAGCCGACAAAACACCATATATTTT.